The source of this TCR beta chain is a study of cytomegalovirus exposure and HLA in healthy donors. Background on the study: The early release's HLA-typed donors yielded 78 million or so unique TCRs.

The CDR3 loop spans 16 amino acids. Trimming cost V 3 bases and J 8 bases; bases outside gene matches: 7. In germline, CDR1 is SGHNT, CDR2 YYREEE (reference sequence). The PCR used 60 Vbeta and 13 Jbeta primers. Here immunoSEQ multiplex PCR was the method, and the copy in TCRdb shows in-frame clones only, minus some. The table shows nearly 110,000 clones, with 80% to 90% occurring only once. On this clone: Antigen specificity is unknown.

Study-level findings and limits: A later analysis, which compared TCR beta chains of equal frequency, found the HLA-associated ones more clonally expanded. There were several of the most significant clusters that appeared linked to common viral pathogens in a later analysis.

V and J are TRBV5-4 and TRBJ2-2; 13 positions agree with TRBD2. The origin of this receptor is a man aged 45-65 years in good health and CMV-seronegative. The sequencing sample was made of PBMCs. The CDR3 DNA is TGTGCCAGCAGCTGGGGGACTAGCGGGGTCCGGGGGGAGCTGTTTTTT. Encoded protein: CASSWGTSGVRGELFF.